This paragraph covers one T cell receptor beta chain sequence. This CDR3 is 17 amino acids long. Looked up from germline, CDR1 is MGHRA and CDR2 is YSYEKL. J was trimmed by 2 bases and V by 4 bases; bases with no gene match: 14. The data originate from a study of long-term antiretroviral therapy in people with HIV. Run at survey level, the immunoSEQ assay was version v3.0. Sequencing targeted 40,000-50,000 T-cell genomes per sample. Libraries were prepared by immunoSEQ multiplex PCR; TCRdb keeps only in-frame clonotypes and omits some of them. The sample includes some 14,000 clones, approximately 83% of them seen just once.

The input for sequencing was unsorted PBMCs, taken just before starting antiretroviral therapy. The sequence came from a man between 40 and 49 years old with HIV. The J gene is TRBJ2-7, the V gene TRBV4-1; 7 bases agree with TRBD2. The DNA of the CDR3 is TGCGCCAGCAGCCTCAGCGCGGGGGTCACCCTTCCCTACGAGCAGTACTTC. Translated: CASSLSAGVTLPYEQYF.